This TCR beta chain was identified during a study of blood T cell repertoires in COVID-19. Study in general: Samples representing acute and convalescent COVID-19 were sourced from the United States, Italy and Spain.

Germline trimming cut 3 bases from V and 8 bases from J; bases unmatched to any gene: 22. There are 19 residues in the CDR3. CDR1 SGHDT and CDR2 YYEEEE come from the germline V gene. Recruited during active infection, patients (from Seattle) were subsequently followed longitudinally. Per the study methods: Reference gene primer amplification gave estimated nucleated cell counts. Here immunoSEQ multiplex PCR was the method, and the copy in TCRdb shows in-frame clones only, minus some. Clone size and V and J calls were adopted from that table, with D and trimming inferred from the DNA. In the table there are about 250,000 clones, roughly 84% of which are singletons.

The sample was peripheral blood. This rearrangement joins TRBV5-6 to TRBJ1-4; TRBD1 matches at 7 bases. The receptor comes from a human donor with COVID-19, enrolled during active disease. The donor label of this sample is uncertain. The CDR3 coding sequence is TGTGCCAGCAGCTCGTATGTCCCGGGCCAGGGGGTTTCAAGGGAAAAACTGTTTTTT. Its protein is CASSSYVPGQGVSREKLFF.